This T cell receptor (beta chain) was retrieved from a study of blood T cell repertoires in COVID-19. About the study: The origin of the acute and convalescent COVID-19 samples was the United States, Italy and Spain. PBMCs, B-cell-depleted T cells, or T cells provided the cDNA or gDNA that made up the material.

The CDR3 extends over 18 amino acids. Germline assignment: CDR1 MNHNY and CDR2 SVGAGI (reference sequence). V lost 5 bases, J lost 6 bases, and 16 bases stayed unmatched. Study processing details: From reference gene primer amplification, estimates of nucleated cell counts were derived. Some clones are missing from TCRdb's copy, which holds only in-frame ones; the method was immunoSEQ multiplex PCR. V, J and clone size are those of that table, while D and trimming were read from the DNA. The sample contains about 130,000 clones, roughly 83% of which appear only once. This clone occurred a few times. The clonotype was recovered from a human donor in a cohort sampled during active COVID-19. Sequencing input: peripheral blood. V is TRBV6-6 and J is TRBJ1-5, with TRBD1 matching over 10 bases. CDR3 DNA sequence: TGTGCCAGCAGTCCTCCGGGACAGGGGACAAAGCAGGGTCAGCCCCAGCATTTT. This translates into CASSPPGQGTKQGQPQHF.